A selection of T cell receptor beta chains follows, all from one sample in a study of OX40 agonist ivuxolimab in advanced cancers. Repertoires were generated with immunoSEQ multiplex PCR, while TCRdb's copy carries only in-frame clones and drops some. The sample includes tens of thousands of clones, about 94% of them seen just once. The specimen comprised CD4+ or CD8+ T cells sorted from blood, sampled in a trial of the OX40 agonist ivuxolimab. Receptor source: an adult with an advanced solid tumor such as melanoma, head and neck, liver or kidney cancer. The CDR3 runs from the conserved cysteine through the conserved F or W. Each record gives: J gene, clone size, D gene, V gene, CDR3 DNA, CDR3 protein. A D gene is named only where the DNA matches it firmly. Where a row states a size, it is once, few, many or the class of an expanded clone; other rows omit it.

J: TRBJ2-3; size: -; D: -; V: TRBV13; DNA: TGTGCCAGCACCTCCAGTGGGGGGCCAGATACGCAGTATTTT; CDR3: CASTSSGGPDTQYF
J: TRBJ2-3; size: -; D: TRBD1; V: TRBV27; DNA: TGTGCCAGCAGTTTCGGGACAGGGTTGGATACGCAGTATTTT; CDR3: CASSFGTGLDTQYF
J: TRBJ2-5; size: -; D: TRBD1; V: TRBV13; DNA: TGTGCCAGCAGCTTAGAGGTCGGACAGGGCGGGACCCAGTACTTC; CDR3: CASSLEVGQGGTQYF
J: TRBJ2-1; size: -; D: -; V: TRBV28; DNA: TGTGCCAGCAGTTTAGCTAGTAGGGGTGGCGATGAGCAGTTCTTC; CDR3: CASSLASRGGDEQFF
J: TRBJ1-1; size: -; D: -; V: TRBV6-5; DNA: TGTGCCAGCAGTTACTTTCGGGCGAACACTGAAGCTTTCTTT; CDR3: CASSYFRANTEAFF
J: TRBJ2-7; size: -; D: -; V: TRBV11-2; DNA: TGTGCCAGCAGCTTAACGGAGAACCTCGAGCAGTACTTC; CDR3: CASSLTENLEQYF
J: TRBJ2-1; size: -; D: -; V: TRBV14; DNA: TGTGCCAGCAGCCGATGGGGTCAGGGTTACAATGAGCAGTTCTTC; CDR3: CASSRWGQGYNEQFF
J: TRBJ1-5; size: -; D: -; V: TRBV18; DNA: TGTGCCAGCTCACCACCGGATAGCAATCAGCCCCAGCATTTT; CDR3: CASSPPDSNQPQHF
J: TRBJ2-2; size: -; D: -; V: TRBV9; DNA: TGTGCCAGCAGCGGCCTTAACACCGGGGAGCTGTTTTTT; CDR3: CASSGLNTGELFF
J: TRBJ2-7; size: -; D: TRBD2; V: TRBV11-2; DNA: TGTGCCAGCAGCTTAGCGGCTAGCGGATACTACGAGCAGTACTTC; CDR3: CASSLAASGYYEQYF
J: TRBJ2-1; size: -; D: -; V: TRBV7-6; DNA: TGTGCCAGCAGCCATTACAATGAGCAGTTCTTC; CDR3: CASSHYNEQFF
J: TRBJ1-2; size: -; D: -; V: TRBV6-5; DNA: TGTGCCAGCAGTTACGGGGGACATGGCTACACCTTC; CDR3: CASSYGGHGYTF
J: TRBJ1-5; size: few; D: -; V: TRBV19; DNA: TGTGCCAGTAACATTGGAGGGGCGAGCAATCAGCCCCAGCATTTT; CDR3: CASNIGGASNQPQHF
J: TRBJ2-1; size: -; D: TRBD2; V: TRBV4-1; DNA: TGCGCCAGCAGACCCGGGACTAGCGGGATCCATGAGCAGTTCTTC; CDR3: CASRPGTSGIHEQFF
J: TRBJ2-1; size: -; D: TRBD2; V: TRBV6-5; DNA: TGTGCCAGCAGTTACTCCGCGGGAGGGCCTGTCAATGAGCAGTTCTTC; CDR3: CASSYSAGGPVNEQFF
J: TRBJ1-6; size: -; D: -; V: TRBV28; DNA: TGTGCCAGCAGTCCCCCACAGGGTAGGAATTCACCCCTCCACTTT; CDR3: CASSPPQGRNSPLHF
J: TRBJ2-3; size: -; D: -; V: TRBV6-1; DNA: TGTGCCAGCGGGAGACTGCCGGACACAGATACGCAGTATTTT; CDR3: CASGRLPDTDTQYF
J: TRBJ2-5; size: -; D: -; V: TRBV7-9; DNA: TGTGCCAGCAGCTCGGGATGGAAGACAGGAACTCAAGAGACCCAGTACTTC; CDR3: CASSSGWKTGTQETQYF
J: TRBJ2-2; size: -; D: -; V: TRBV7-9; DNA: TGTGCCAGCAGCGGCCGGGCCTCGGCCGGGGAGCTGTTTTTT; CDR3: CASSGRASAGELFF
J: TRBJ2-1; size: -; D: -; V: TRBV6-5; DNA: TGTGTCACAGCAGGGGGGGGTGGTGAGCAGTTCTTC; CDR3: CVTAGGGGEQFF
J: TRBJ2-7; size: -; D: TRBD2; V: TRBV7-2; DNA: TGTGCCAGCAGCTTAAGTACGGGAGGCCCCTACGAGCAGTACTTC; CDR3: CASSLSTGGPYEQYF
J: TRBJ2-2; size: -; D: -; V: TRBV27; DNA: TGTGCCAGCAGTTCGAACGCGGGCGGGGAGCTGTTTTTT; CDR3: CASSSNAGGELFF
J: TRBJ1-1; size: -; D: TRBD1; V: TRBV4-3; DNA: TGCGCCAGCAGCTCACGGACAGGGGTGAACACTGAAGCTTTCTTT; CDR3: CASSSRTGVNTEAFF
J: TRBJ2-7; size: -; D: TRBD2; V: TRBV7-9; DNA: TGTGCCAGCTCCTGGGGAGCGGGGGGGCCTCTAACCTACGAGCAGTACTTC; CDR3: CASSWGAGGPLTYEQYF
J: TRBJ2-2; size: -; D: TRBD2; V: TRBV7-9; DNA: TGTGCCACTAGCGGGGGAGCGAACACCGGGGAGCTGTTTTTT; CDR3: CATSGGANTGELFF
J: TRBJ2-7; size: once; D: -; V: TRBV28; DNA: TGTGCCAGCAGTTTAAATCTCTACGAGCAGTACTTC; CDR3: CASSLNLYEQYF
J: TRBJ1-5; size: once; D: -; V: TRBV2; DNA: TGTGCCAGCAAACCGCCATTTAGCAATCAGCCCCAGCATTTT; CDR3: CASKPPFSNQPQHF